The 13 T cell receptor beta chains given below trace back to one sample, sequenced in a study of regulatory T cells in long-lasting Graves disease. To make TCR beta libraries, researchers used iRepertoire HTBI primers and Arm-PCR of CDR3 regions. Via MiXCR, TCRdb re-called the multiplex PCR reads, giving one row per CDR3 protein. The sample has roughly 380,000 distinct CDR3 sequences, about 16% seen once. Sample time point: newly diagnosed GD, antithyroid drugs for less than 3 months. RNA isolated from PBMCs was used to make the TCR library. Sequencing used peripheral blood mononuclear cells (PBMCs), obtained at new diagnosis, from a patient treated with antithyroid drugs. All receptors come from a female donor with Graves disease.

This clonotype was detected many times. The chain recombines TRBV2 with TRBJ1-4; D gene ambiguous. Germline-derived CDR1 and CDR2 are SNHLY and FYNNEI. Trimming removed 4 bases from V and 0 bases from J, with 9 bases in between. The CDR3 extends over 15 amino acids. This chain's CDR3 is CASSVTSATNEKLFF. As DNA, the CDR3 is TGTGCCAGCAGTGTGACATCCGCAACTAATGAAAAACTGTTTTTT. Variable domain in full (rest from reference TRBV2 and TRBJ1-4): EPEVTQTPSHQVTQMGQEVILRCVPISNHLYFYWYRQILGQKVEFLVSFYNNEISEKSEIFDDQFSVERPDGSNFTLKIRSTKLEDSAMYFCASSVTSATNEKLFFGSGTQLSVL.

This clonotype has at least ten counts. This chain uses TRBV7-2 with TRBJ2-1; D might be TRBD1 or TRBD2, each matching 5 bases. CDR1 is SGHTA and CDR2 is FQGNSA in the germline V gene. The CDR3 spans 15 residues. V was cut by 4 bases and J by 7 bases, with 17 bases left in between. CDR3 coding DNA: TGTGCCAGCAGCTCAGGGAACGGGAACGCAAATGAGCAGTTCTTC. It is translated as CASSSGNGNANEQFF.

CDR3 amino acids: CASSQDRTGYVHQPQHF. The DNA for the CDR3 is TGTGCCAGCAGCCAAGATAGGACAGGGTATGTGCATCAGCCCCAGCATTTT. The chain couples TRBV3-1 to TRBJ1-5, with 8 bases matching TRBD1. Germline values: CDR1 LGHDT, CDR2 YNNKEL (reference sequence). Trimming removed 0 bases from V and 5 bases from J; junction bases left unmatched: 9. The CDR3 has 17 residues.

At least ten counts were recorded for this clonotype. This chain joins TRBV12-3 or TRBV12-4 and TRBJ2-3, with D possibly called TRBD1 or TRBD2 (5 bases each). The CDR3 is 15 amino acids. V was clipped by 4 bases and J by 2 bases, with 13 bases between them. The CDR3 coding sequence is TGTGCCAGCAGTTCCCCGGGGCGGTACACAGATACGCAGTATTTT. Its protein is CASSSPGRYTDTQYF.

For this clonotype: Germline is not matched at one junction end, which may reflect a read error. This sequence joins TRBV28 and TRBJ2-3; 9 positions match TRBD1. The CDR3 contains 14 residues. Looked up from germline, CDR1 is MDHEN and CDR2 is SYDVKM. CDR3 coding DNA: TGTGTCAGCAGTCGGGACAGGGCAACAGATACGCAGTATTTT. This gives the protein CVSSRDRATDTQYF.

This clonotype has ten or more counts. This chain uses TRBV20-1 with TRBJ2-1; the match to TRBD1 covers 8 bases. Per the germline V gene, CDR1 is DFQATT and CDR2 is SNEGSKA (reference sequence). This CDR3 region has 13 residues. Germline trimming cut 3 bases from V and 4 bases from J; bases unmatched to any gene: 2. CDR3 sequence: CSARDREYNEQFF. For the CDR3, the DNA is TGCAGTGCTAGGGACAGGGAATACAATGAGCAGTTCTTC.

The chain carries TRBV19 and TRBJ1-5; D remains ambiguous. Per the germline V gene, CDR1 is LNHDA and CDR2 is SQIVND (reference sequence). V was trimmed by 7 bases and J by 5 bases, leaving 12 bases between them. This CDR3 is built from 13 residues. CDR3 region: CASKGRWDQPQHF. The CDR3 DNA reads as TGTGCCAGTAAAGGAAGGTGGGATCAGCCCCAGCATTTT.

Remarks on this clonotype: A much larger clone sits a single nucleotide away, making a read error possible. DNA for the CDR3: TGTGCCAGCAGTTTTCTAGCAACTAATGAAAAACTGTTTTTT. Protein: CASSFLATNEKLFF. This chain uses TRBV12-3 or TRBV12-4 with TRBJ1-4; D unresolved. CDR3 size: 14 residues. V lost 3 bases and J 0 bases, leaving 5 bases between the germline ends.

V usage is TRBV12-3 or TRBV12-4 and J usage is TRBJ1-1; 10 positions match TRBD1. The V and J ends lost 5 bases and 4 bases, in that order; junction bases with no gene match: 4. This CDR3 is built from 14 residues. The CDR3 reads CASSKGTGATEAFF. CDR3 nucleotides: TGTGCCAGCAGTAAGGGGACAGGGGCCACTGAAGCTTTCTTT.

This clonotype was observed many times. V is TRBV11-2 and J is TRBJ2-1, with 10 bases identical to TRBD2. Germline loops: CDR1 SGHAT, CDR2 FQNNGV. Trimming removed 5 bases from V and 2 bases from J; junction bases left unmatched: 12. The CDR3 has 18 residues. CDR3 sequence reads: CASSGTSGIGSPYNEQFF. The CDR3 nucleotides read TGTGCCAGCAGCGGTACTAGCGGGATCGGGTCCCCCTACAATGAGCAGTTCTTC.

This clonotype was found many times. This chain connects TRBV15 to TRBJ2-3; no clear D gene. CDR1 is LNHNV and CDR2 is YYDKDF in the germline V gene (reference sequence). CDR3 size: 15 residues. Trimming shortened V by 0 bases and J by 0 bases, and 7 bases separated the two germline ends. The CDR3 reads CATSRDWASTDTQYF. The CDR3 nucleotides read TGTGCCACCAGCAGAGATTGGGCCAGCACAGATACGCAGTATTTT.

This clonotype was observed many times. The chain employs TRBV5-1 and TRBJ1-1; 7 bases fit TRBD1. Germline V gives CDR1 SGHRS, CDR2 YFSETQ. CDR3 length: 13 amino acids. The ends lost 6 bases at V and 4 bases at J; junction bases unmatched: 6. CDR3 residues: CASTWQGGTEAFF. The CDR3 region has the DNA TGCGCCAGCACCTGGCAGGGGGGCACTGAAGCTTTCTTT.

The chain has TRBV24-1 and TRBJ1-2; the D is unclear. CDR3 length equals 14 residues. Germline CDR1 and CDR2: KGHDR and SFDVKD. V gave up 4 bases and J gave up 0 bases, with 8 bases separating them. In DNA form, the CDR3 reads TGTGCCACCAGTGACTCTAGAGCTAACTATGGCTACACCTTC. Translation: CATSDSRANYGYTF.